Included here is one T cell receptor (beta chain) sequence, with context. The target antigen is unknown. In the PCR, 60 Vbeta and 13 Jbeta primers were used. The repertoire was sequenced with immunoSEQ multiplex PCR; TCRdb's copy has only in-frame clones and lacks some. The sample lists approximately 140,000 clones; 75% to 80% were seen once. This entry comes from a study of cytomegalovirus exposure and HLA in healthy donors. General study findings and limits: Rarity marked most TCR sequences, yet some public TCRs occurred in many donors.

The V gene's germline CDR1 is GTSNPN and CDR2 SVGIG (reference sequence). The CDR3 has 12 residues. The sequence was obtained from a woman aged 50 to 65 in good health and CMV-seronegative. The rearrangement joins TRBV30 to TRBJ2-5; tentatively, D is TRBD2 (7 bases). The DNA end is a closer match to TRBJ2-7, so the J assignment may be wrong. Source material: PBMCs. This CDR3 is CAWSRGADEQYF. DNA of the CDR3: TGTGCCTGGAGTCGGGGGGCGGACGAGCAGTACTTC.